This T cell receptor beta chain was profiled in a study of T cells in tumors after PD-1 blockade. The overall study: Daily vismodegib 150 mg continued in a subset of anti-PD-1-treated patients. On average, tumor samples gave tens of thousands of TCR templates and roughly 5,500 unique clonotypes. Points from the study as a whole: About 41% of tumor TCR clonotypes were also found in blood.

The CDR3 sequence is 15 residues long. J lost 0 bases, V lost 10 bases, and 9 bases had no gene match. CDR1 is MNHEY and CDR2 is SMNVEV in the germline V gene (reference sequence). As to this clone: Its antigen remains unknown.

Time point: first of two pre-therapy site-matched biopsies two to three months apart. Produced via immunoSEQ multiplex PCR; TCRdb's table is partial and in-frame only. Of roughly 4,200 clones listed, less than 75% are singletons. The sample here was tumor tissue, taken before anti-PD-1 treatment. The V gene is TRBV27, the J gene TRBJ2-3; TRBD1 aligns across 8 bases. The receptor was isolated from a human donor with basal cell carcinoma. This CDR3 is CATDKTGESTDTQYF. The CDR3 region has the DNA TGTGCCACAGATAAGACAGGGGAAAGCACAGATACGCAGTATTTT.